This paragraph covers one T cell receptor (beta chain) sequence. At the DNA level, this CDR3 is encoded by other sequences in the same sample as well. The V gene's germline CDR1 is SEHNR and CDR2 FQNEAQ (reference sequence). The V and J ends lost 3 bases and 6 bases respectively, with 6 bases between them. This CDR3 spans 11 amino acids. Some clones are missing from TCRdb's copy, which holds only in-frame ones; the method was immunoSEQ multiplex PCR. The sample records about 2.1 million clones, roughly 95% being singletons. The data originate from a study of shared clonotypes between healthy human individuals. Cells designated naive CD8 were CD45RO-negative and were positively selected for CCR7, with terminally differentiated effector memory CD45RA+ cells excluded.

The rearrangement joins TRBV7-9 to TRBJ2-7; D is unresolved. The specimen sequenced was naive CD8+ T cells from PBMCs. The receptor's source is a man aged 18 to 30 in good health. Some clones in this sample may be carry-over from other donors' samples. The CDR3 DNA follows: TGTGCCAGCAGCTTCGGTCCCGAGCAGTACTTC. Residues: CASSFGPEQYF.